This entry is about one T cell receptor (beta chain). Its specificity is not known. These data originate in a study of cytotoxic CD8 clonotypes in ibrutinib-treated CLL. Study findings and constraints: Age-matched healthy donor levels were exceeded by baseline clonality, which tracked circulating CD8+ T-cell counts. Increased clonality at ibrutinib response gave way to a return toward baseline at progression.

Clones were read by immunoSEQ multiplex PCR, and TCRdb kept only the in-frame ones, dropping some. The sample contains around 70,000 clones, 90% of which appear only once. This CDR3 is 14 amino acids long. After removal of 5 bases from V and 2 bases from J, the junction contained 5 bases not matched to a gene. The germline CDR1 and CDR2 sequences are MNHEY and SMNVEV (reference sequence). J is TRBJ2-7 and V is TRBV27; 8 nucleotides agree with TRBD1. This specimen consisted of PBMCs, obtained after 12 months of ibrutinib treatment. This TCR was sampled from a human donor with chronic lymphocytic leukemia. CDR3 loop: CASSTRTGPYEQYF. In DNA form, the CDR3 reads TGTGCCAGCAGTACCCGGACAGGGCCCTACGAGCAGTACTTC.